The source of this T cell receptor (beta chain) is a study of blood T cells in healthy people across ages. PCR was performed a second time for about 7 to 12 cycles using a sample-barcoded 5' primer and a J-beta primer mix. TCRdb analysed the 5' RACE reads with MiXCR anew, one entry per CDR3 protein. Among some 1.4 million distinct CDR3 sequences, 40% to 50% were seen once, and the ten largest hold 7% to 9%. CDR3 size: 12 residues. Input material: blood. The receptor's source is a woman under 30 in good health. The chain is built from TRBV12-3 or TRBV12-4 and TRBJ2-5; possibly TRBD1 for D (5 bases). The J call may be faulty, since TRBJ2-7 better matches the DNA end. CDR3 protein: CASSLMGREQYF. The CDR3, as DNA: TGTGCCAGCAGTTTAATGGGGCGCGAGCAGTACTTC.